The 3 T cell receptor beta chains listed next were all sequenced from one sample in a study of T cell repertoires in cytomegalovirus infection. TCRdb used MiXCR to reprocess the reads, holding one entry per CDR3 protein. This repertoire shows under 250,000 distinct CDR3 sequences, 6.5% found once; its top ten account for more than 5.5%. The specimen was PBMCs. The receptors were sampled from a human donor in good health (CMV status not recorded). Some clones in this sample may be carry-over from other donors' samples.

This clonotype was observed a few times. J is TRBJ1-2 and V is TRBV4-3; D may be TRBD1 (6 bases). The germline V gene encodes CDR1 LGHNA and CDR2 YSLEER. This CDR3 is 16 amino acids long. Trimming left V 3 bases short and J 7 bases short, with 21 bases between. The CDR3 DNA reads as TGCGCCAGCAGCCAGGATTCCAGGGGCCCGCGTGCTGGCTACACCTTC. Translated, it gives CASSQDSRGPRAGYTF.

This clonotype occurred a few times. This chain joins TRBV29-1 and TRBJ2-3, with 8 nucleotides matching TRBD1. This CDR3 has 12 residues. CDR1 is SQVTM and CDR2 is ANQGSEA in the germline V gene. Unmatched junction bases numbered 5, after V lost 7 bases and J lost 5 bases. This chain's CDR3 is CSAVQGVDTQYF. DNA for the CDR3: TGCAGCGCCGTACAGGGGGTAGATACGCAGTATTTT.

This clonotype was seen at least ten times. The gene calls are TRBV20-1 and TRBJ2-1; 8 positions match TRBD2. Germline V gene lookup returns CDR1 DFQATT and CDR2 SNEGSKA (reference sequence). The CDR3 is 17 amino acids. J lost 7 bases, V lost 0 bases, and 14 bases had no gene match. The CDR3 is CSARDRRGSGGTNEQFF. The CDR3 DNA reads TGCAGTGCTAGAGACCGGCGTGGGAGCGGGGGTACGAATGAGCAGTTCTTC.